This paragraph reports one T cell receptor (beta chain). The protocol was immunoSEQ multiplex PCR, while the TCRdb copy is restricted to in-frame clones and leaves out a portion. The sample holds about 38,000 clones, 80% to 95% seen once. The source of the sample is a study of T cell changes during pregnancy in multiple sclerosis. Germline-derived CDR1 and CDR2 are MNHEY and SVGAGI. Deletions cut 2 bases from V and 4 bases from J, with 17 bases between. This CDR3 is built from 16 residues. Sample: CD4+ T cells from peripheral blood mononuclear cells, taken after pregnancy. The clonotype originates from a female donor in good health, enrolled as a control in a pregnancy study. This sequence joins TRBV6-5 and TRBJ1-1, with D perhaps TRBD1 (5 bases). The CDR3 coding sequence is TGTGCCAGCAGTTACAGAAGCAGGGTCGGTGGCACTGAAGCTTTCTTT. As protein: CASSYRSRVGGTEAFF.